This TCR beta chain came from a study of Tregs in tolerant kidney transplant recipients. Some clones are missing from TCRdb's copy, which holds only in-frame ones; the method was immunoSEQ multiplex PCR. This sample has hundreds of thousands of clones, with around 82% found just once. This CDR3 is 19 amino acids long. Germline lookup yields CDR1 SGHVS and CDR2 FQNEAQ. V was pared by 3 bases and J by 0 bases, with 14 bases of the junction left unmatched. CD4+CD25+CD127- Tregs, CD4+CD25- non-Tregs, CD4 and CD8 cells were sorted. The V gene is TRBV7-8, the J gene TRBJ1-5, with 7 bases lining up with TRBD1. The sample consisted of CD4+ T cells from blood. The receptor was derived from a human donor in good health. The CDR3 region is CASSFRPLTGTDSNQPQHF. CDR3 sequence (DNA): TGTGCCAGCAGCTTTCGACCCTTAACCGGGACAGATAGCAATCAGCCCCAGCATTTT.